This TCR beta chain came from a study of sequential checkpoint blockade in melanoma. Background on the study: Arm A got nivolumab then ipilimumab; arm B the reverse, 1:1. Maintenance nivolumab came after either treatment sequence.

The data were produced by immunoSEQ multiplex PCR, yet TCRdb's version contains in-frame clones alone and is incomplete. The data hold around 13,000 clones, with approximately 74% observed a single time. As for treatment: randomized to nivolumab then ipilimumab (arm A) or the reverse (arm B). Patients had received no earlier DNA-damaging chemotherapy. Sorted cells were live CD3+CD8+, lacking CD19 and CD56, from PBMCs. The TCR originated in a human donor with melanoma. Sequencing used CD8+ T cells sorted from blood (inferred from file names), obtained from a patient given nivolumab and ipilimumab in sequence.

CDR3 region: CASTPGPRGIYEQYF. DNA of the CDR3: TGTGCCAGCACTCCCGGTCCAAGGGGGATTTACGAGCAGTACTTC. The chain combines TRBV2 with TRBJ2-7; weak D call: TRBD1 (6 bases). CDR3 length equals 15 residues. V lost 7 bases to trimming and J lost 4 bases, with 20 bases between them. Germline V gene data show CDR1 as SNHLY and CDR2 as FYNNEI.